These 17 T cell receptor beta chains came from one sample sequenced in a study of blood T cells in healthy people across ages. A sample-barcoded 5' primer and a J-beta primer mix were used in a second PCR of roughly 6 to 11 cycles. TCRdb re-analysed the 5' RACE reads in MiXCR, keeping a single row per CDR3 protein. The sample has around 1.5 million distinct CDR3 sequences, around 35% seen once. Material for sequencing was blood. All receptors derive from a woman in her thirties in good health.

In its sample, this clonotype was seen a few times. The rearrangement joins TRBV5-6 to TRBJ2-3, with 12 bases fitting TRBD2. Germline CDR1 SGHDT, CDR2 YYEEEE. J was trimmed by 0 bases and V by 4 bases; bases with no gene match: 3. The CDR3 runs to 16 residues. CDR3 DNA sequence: TGTGCCAGCAGCATGCTAGCGGGGGGGAGCACAGATACGCAGTATTTT. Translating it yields CASSMLAGGSTDTQYF.

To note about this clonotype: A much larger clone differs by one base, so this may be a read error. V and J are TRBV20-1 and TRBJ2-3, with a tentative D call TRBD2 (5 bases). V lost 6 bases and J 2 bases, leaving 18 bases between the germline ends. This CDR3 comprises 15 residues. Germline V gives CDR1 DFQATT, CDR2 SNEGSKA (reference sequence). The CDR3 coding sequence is TGCAGTGCCCGGAGGCGGCGGAATCCCACAGATACGCAGTATTTT. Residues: CSARRRRNPTDTQYF.

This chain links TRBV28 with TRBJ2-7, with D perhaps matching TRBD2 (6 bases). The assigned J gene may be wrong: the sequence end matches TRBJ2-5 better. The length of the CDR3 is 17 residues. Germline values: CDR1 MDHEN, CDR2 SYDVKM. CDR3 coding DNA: TGTGCCAGCAGTTTGGGGAGGAAGGTAACCCCCCAAGAGACCCAGTACTTC. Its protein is CASSLGRKVTPQETQYF.

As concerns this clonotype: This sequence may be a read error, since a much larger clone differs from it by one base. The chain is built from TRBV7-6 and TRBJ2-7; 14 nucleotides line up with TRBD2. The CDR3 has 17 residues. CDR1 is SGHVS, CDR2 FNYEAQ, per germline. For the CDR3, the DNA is TGTGCCAGCAGCTTGGGGACTAGCGGGAGCAGCTCCTACGGGCAGTACTTC. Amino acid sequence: CASSLGTSGSSSYGQYF. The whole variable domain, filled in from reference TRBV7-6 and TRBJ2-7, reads GAGVSQSPRYKVTKRGQDVALRCDPISGHVSLYWYRQALGQGPEFLTYFNYEAQQDKSGLPNDRFSAERPEGSISTLTIQRTEQRDSAMYRCASSLGTSGSSSYGQYFGPGTRLTVT.

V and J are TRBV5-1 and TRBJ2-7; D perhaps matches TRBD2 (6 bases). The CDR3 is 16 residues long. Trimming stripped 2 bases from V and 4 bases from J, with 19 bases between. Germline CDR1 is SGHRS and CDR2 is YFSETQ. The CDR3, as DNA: TGCGCCAGCAGCTTAGGAGGGGCCAACAAAGAGTACGAGCAGTACTTC. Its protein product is CASSLGGANKEYEQYF.

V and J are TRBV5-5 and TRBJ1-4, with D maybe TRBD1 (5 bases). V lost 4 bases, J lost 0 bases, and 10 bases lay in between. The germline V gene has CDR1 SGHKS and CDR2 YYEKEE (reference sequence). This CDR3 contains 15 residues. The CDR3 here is CASSRTFATNEKLFF. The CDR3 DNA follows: TGTGCCAGCAGCAGGACATTTGCAACTAATGAAAAACTGTTTTTT.

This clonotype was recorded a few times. The CDR3 here is CSGESRDSSYEQYF. The CDR3 coding sequence is TGCAGTGGGGAAAGTCGGGACAGCTCCTACGAGCAGTACTTC. V and J are TRBV20-1 and TRBJ2-7, with TRBD1 matching 7 bases. The V and J ends lost 7 bases and 0 bases, in that order; junction bases with no gene match: 9. This CDR3 region has 14 residues. CDR1 DFQATT and CDR2 SNEGSKA come from the germline V gene (reference sequence).

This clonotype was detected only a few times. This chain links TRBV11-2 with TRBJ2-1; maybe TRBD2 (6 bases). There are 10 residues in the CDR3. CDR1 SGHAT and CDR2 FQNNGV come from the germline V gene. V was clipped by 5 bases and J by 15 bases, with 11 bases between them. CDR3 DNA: TGTGCCAGCAGCCGGGGACTCCCGTTCTTC. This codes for CASSRGLPFF. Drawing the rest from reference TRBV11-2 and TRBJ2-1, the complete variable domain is EAGVAQSPRYKIIEKRQSVAFWCNPISGHATLYWYQQILGQGPKLLIQFQNNGVVDDSQLPKDRFSAERLKGVDSTLKIQPAKLEDSAVYLCASSRGLPFFGPGTRLTVL.

In DNA form, the CDR3 reads TGCGCCAGCAGCTTCTTGGGTTACTACGAGCAGTACTTC. Its protein is CASSFLGYYEQYF. J is TRBJ2-7 and V is TRBV5-1, with D unresolved. Germline lookup yields CDR1 SGHRS and CDR2 YFSETQ. This CDR3 has 13 residues. V was trimmed by 2 bases and J by 3 bases, leaving 9 bases between them. Drawing the rest from reference TRBV5-1 and TRBJ2-7, the complete variable domain is KAGVTQTPRYLIKTRGQQVTLSCSPISGHRSVSWYQQTPGQGLQFLFEYFSETQRNKGNFPGRFSGRQFSNSRSEMNVSTLELGDSALYLCASSFLGYYEQYFGPGTRLTVT.

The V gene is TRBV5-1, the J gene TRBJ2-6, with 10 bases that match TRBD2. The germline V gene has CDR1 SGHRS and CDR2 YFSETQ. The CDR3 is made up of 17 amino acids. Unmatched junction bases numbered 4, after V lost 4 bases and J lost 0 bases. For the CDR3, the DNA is TGCGCCAGCAGCGCCGGACTAGCGGACTCTGGGGCCAACGTCCTGACTTTC. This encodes CASSAGLADSGANVLTF. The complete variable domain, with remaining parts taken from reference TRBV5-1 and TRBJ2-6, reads KAGVTQTPRYLIKTRGQQVTLSCSPISGHRSVSWYQQTPGQGLQFLFEYFSETQRNKGNFPGRFSGRQFSNSRSEMNVSTLELGDSALYLCASSAGLADSGANVLTFGAGSRLTVL.

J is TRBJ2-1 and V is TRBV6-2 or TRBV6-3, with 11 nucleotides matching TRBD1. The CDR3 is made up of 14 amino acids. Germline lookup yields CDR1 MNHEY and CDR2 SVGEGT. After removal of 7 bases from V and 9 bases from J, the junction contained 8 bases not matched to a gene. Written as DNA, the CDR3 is TGTGCCAGCATTGACGGACAGGGGGCGCCTGAGCAGTTCTTC. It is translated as CASIDGQGAPEQFF.

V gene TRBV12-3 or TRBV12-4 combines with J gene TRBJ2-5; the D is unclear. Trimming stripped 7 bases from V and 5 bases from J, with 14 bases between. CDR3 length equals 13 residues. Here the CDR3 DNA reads TGTGCCAGCACTTCCCTAAGTGGGGAGACCCAGTACTTC. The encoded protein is CASTSLSGETQYF.

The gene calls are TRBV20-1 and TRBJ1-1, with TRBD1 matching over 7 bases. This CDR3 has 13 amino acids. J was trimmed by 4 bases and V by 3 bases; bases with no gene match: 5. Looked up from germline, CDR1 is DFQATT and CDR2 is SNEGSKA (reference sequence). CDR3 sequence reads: CSARRGLATEAFF. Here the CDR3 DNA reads TGCAGTGCTAGGAGGGGGCTTGCCACTGAAGCTTTCTTT.

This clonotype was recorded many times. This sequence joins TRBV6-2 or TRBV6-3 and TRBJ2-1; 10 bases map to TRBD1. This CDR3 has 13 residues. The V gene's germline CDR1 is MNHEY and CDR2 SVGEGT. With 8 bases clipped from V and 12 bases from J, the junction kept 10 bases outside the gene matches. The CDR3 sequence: CASRFPGQGMQFF. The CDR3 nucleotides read TGTGCCAGCCGCTTCCCGGGACAGGGGATGCAGTTCTTC.

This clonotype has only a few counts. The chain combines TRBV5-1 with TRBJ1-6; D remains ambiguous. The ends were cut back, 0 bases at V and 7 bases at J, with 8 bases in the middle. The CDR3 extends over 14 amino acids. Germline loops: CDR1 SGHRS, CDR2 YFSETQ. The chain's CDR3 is CASSLEQPNSPLHF. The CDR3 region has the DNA TGCGCCAGCAGCTTGGAACAGCCGAATTCACCCCTCCACTTT.

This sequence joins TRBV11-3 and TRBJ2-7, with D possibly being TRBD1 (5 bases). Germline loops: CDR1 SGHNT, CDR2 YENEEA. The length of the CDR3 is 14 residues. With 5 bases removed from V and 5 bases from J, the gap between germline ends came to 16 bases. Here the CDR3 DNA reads TGTGCCAGCAGCCCCAGGGAAGGCTTAGACGAGCAGTACTTC. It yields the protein CASSPREGLDEQYF.

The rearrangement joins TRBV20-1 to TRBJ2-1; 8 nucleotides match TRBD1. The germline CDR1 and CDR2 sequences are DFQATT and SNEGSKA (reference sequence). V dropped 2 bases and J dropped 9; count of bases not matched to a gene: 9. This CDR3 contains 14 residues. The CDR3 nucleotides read TGCAGTGCTAGATTCGAGCAGGGGGCCGGTGAGCAGTTCTTC. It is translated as CSARFEQGAGEQFF.